This section outlines one T cell receptor (beta chain) sequence together with its context. This record comes from a study of blood T cell repertoires in COVID-19. Turning to the study itself: The origin of the acute and convalescent COVID-19 samples was the United States, Italy and Spain. PBMCs, B-cell-depleted T cells, or T cells were the source of the cDNA or gDNA that made up the material.

With 2 bases removed from V and 2 bases from J, the gap between germline ends came to 17 bases. The length of the CDR3 is 17 residues. Germline V gene data show CDR1 as SGHAT and CDR2 as FQNNGV. Under the authors' procedure: Researchers report that nucleated cell counts were estimated from reference gene primer amplification. Method: immunoSEQ multiplex PCR; TCRdb's copy keeps in-frame clones and lacks some. The V and J calls and clone size come from that table; D and trimming were worked out from the DNA. There are around 94,000 clones in the sample; 84% occur only once, and about 9.9% lies in the top ten.

Sequenced: peripheral blood. The V call is TRBV11-2, the J call TRBJ2-3, with D tentatively TRBD2 (7 bases). The TCR was taken from a man aged 35 to 55 with active or convalescent COVID-19. CDR3 amino acids: CASSLMGGGRITDTQYF. As DNA, the CDR3 is TGTGCCAGCAGCTTAATGGGGGGGGGCCGTATCACAGATACGCAGTATTTT.